This entry features one TCR beta chain sequence. TCRdb's table, derived via immunoSEQ multiplex PCR, lists solely in-frame clones and lacks some. The table includes fewer than 45,000 clones, about 85% detected once. This entry is derived from a study of OX40 agonist ivuxolimab in advanced cancers. Study in general: Ivuxolimab, an agonistic anti-OX40 (CD134) antibody, was given to patients. The dose-escalation cohort had hepatocellular carcinoma, melanoma, renal cell or head and neck cancer. Dosing consisted of intravenous ivuxolimab at 0.01 to 10 mg/kg every 2 weeks.

Trimming cost V 7 bases and J 0 bases, with 9 bases left between them. The CDR3 totals 13 residues. The germline V gene encodes CDR1 LGHNT and CDR2 FRNRAP. J is TRBJ2-5 and V is TRBV12-5; D gene ambiguous. The origin of this receptor is an adult with an advanced solid tumor such as melanoma, head and neck, liver or kidney cancer. The sequences come from CD4+ or CD8+ T cells sorted from blood, collected in a trial of the OX40 agonist ivuxolimab. The chain's CDR3 is CASARSNQETQYF. DNA for the CDR3: TGTGCTAGTGCCCGGAGCAACCAAGAGACCCAGTACTTC.